Described below is a single T cell receptor beta chain sequence and its context. Its antigen is unknown. The data originate from a study of T cell responses to AZD1222 COVID-19 vaccine. Only in-frame clones appear in the TCRdb table, and some are missing; sequencing was by immunoSEQ multiplex PCR. The sample shows under 80,000 clones, roughly 88% of them seen only once. Trimming removed 8 bases from V and 4 bases from J; junction bases left unmatched: 12. The CDR3 runs to 17 residues. Study-wide results and caveats: It should be noted that donors were predominantly white British and more often female, and clonal diversity was possibly underestimated. Seropositive status at baseline applied to only a handful of AZD1222 recipients.

The source of this sequence is an adult in good health. The sample consisted of peripheral blood, taken on day 0 of AZD1222 vaccination. The rearrangement links TRBV23-1 to TRBJ1-6; TRBD1 aligns across 9 bases. TRBV23-1 qualifies as an ORF whose function is uncertain. CDR3 protein: CASRRRQGDFYNSPLHF. CDR3 DNA: TGCGCCAGCCGTCGTCGACAGGGGGACTTTTATAATTCACCCCTCCACTTT.